This paragraph reports one T cell receptor beta chain. Original analysis: Scientists estimated how many nucleated cells there were by amplifying reference gene primers. This table comes from immunoSEQ multiplex PCR, and its TCRdb copy is limited to in-frame clones, with some not included. V, J and clone size were drawn from that table, and D and trimming were deduced from the DNA. The sample includes more than 60,000 clones, 90% of them seen just once. These data are taken from a study of blood T cell repertoires in COVID-19. Study overall: PBMCs, B-cell-depleted T cells, or T cells were the source of the cDNA or gDNA that made up the material.

The CDR3 totals 13 residues. V was shortened by 8 bases and J by 2 bases, with 13 bases between the two germline ends. This receptor was obtained from a man aged 50-59 years with acute or convalescent COVID-19. V usage is TRBV12-3 or TRBV12-4 and J usage is TRBJ2-7, with D possibly matching TRBD2 (6 bases). The sequencing input was peripheral blood. CDR3 residues: CASGEAGAYEQYF. DNA of the CDR3: TGTGCCAGCGGGGAGGCCGGGGCCTACGAGCAGTACTTC.